Reported below is one TCR beta chain. Its matching antigen is unknown. Tumor tissue was taken before any definitive surgery or chemotherapy was given. The sample belongs to a study of high-grade serous ovarian cancer treatment subgroups. The wider study: Mean per sample: around 14,000 reads, 6,500 to 9,000 unique TCR beta rearrangements. Study-level results: Different patients shared almost no repertoire; same-patient tumors shared roughly 0.095 to 0.85. TCR relatedness rose with neoantigen level and trended with mutation load.

Using immunoSEQ multiplex PCR, the repertoire was profiled, and TCRdb retains in-frame clones only, with some absent. This repertoire shows 8,500 to 10,000 clones, more than 85% found once; its top ten account for around 1.7%. V was clipped by 5 bases and J by 4 bases; unmatched bases: 4. CDR3 length: 15 residues. Per germline, CDR1 MNHNS and CDR2 SASEGT. The sequence derives from a human donor with high-grade serous ovarian cancer. V is TRBV6-1 and J is TRBJ2-2; 10 bases are shared with TRBD2. Sequencing was carried out using tumor tissue. DNA for the CDR3: TGTGCCAGCAGTAGTAGCGGGGGGTTCACCGGGGAGCTGTTTTTT. Translation: CASSSSGGFTGELFF.